What follows are 14 T cell receptor beta chains derived from one specimen sequenced in a study of blood T cells in healthy people across ages. PCR was performed a second time for about 7 to 11 cycles using a sample-barcoded 5' primer and a J-beta primer mix. Via MiXCR, TCRdb re-called the 5' RACE reads, giving one row per CDR3 protein. The sample gives about 1.4 million distinct CDR3 sequences, approximately 59% of which show up once; 6.5% to 8% is in the top ten. Sequenced material: blood. These receptors came from a man younger than 35 in good health.

This clonotype was seen more than once but under ten times. The chain uses TRBV7-9 and TRBJ2-5, with D uncertain. Trimming shortened V by 2 bases and J by 5 bases, and 15 bases separated the two germline ends. The CDR3 extends over 15 amino acids. Germline CDR1 SEHNR, CDR2 FQNEAQ (reference sequence). The CDR3 DNA reads TGTGCCAGCAGCTTAAGGGCCGGAAATGAGGAGACCCAGTACTTC. Amino acid sequence: CASSLRAGNEETQYF.

The rearrangement joins TRBV28 to TRBJ2-2; the match to TRBD2 covers 7 bases. The CDR3 contains 16 residues. Trimming took 7 bases from V and 6 from J; bases not matched to a gene: 14. CDR1 MDHEN and CDR2 SYDVKM come from the germline V gene. The CDR3 DNA is TGTGCCAGCACCTCTGGAGGCAGCGGGACCTCCGGGGAGCTGTTTTTT. Protein product: CASTSGGSGTSGELFF.

A single count supports this clonotype. The rearrangement joins TRBV20-1 to TRBJ2-1; tentative D call: TRBD2 (5 bases). The CDR3 covers 15 residues. Trimming took 2 bases from V and 0 from J, leaving 11 bases between them. CDR1 is DFQATT, CDR2 SNEGSKA, per germline (reference sequence). In DNA, the CDR3 is TGCAGTGCTAGAACGCCCAGCGGCTCCTACAATGAGCAGTTCTTC. Amino acids: CSARTPSGSYNEQFF.

This chain connects TRBV7-2 to TRBJ2-7; 11 bases are a match to TRBD2. Unmatched junction bases numbered 4, after V lost 0 bases and J lost 3 bases. From germline, CDR1 is SGHTA and CDR2 FQGNSA. There are 16 residues in the CDR3. Here the CDR3 reads CASSLASGRDNYEQYF. CDR3 DNA: TGTGCCAGCAGCTTAGCTAGCGGGAGGGATAACTACGAGCAGTACTTC.

The chain employs TRBV4-1 and TRBJ2-7; D not certain. CDR1 and CDR2 (germline): MGHRA, YSYEKL. V was trimmed by 0 bases and J by 6 bases, leaving 18 bases between them. The CDR3 extends over 16 amino acids. CDR3 amino acids: CASSQDFRLPAVEQYF. The CDR3 DNA follows: TGCGCCAGCAGCCAAGATTTCCGGCTCCCTGCGGTCGAGCAGTACTTC.

This clonotype was recorded a few times. V usage is TRBV6-1 and J usage is TRBJ2-4; 7 nucleotides line up with TRBD2. V shed 6 bases, J shed 0 bases, and the junction held 17 bases outside the gene matches. Germline loops: CDR1 MNHNS, CDR2 SASEGT. The CDR3 totals 19 residues. In DNA form, the CDR3 reads TGTGCCAGCAGCCTAGAGGGCGGCGGGGGAAGATTAGCCAAAAACATTCAGTACTTC. Translating gives CASSLEGGGGRLAKNIQYF.

To note about this clonotype: At one end the junction does not follow the germline gene, possibly because of a read error. V and J are TRBV13 and TRBJ2-5; D remains unclear. Germline CDR1 and CDR2: PRHDT and FYEKMQ (reference sequence). The CDR3 sequence is 15 residues long. The CDR3 DNA reads as TGTACCAGCAGCTTCTCAAGGGTTGGGCGAGAGACCCAGTACTTC. Amino acids: CTSSFSRVGRETQYF.

In its sample, this clonotype was seen a few times. This chain connects TRBV29-1 to TRBJ2-3; the match to TRBD2 covers 10 bases. CDR3 length: 15 residues. The J segment lost 6 bases and the V segment lost 3 bases, leaving 9 bases of the junction unmatched. Germline CDR1 SQVTM, CDR2 ANQGSEA. The CDR3 DNA follows: TGCAGCGTTGACCCGGCTAGCGGGGGAATCGATACGCAGTATTTT. This translates into CSVDPASGGIDTQYF.

This clonotype has only a few counts. At one end the junction does not follow the germline gene, possibly because of a read error. V and J are TRBV7-7 and TRBJ2-2, with D possibly matching TRBD2 (6 bases). The germline CDR1 and CDR2 sequences are SSHAT and FNYEAQ (reference sequence). The CDR3 sequence is 14 residues long. CDR3 sequence reads: CASSLEGGTGELFF. CDR3 DNA: TGTGCTAGCAGCTTGGAGGGCGGTACCGGGGAGCTGTTTTTT.

This chain connects TRBV27 to TRBJ1-2; D is possibly TRBD1 (6 bases). The V and J ends lost 0 bases and 3 bases respectively, with 8 bases between them. This CDR3 is 14 amino acids long. CDR1 and CDR2 from the germline V gene are MNHEY and SMNVEV (reference sequence). The CDR3 loop reads CASSLSAGDYGYTF. CDR3 DNA: TGTGCCAGCAGTTTATCGGCAGGGGACTATGGCTACACCTTC.

The chain employs TRBV25-1 and TRBJ1-5; D is possibly TRBD1 (5 bases). Germline-derived CDR1 and CDR2 are MGHDK and SYGVNS. The CDR3 sequence is 13 residues long. Trimming stripped 4 bases from V and 7 bases from J, with 11 bases between. The CDR3 DNA follows: TGTGCCAGCAGTGGGGGTGAGGGGCAGCCCCAGCATTTT. Residues: CASSGGEGQPQHF. Drawing the rest from reference TRBV25-1 and TRBJ1-5, the complete variable domain is EADIYQTPRYLVIGTGKKITLECSQTMGHDKMYWYQQDPGMELHLIHYSYGVNSTEKGDLSSESTVSRIRTEHFPLTLESARPSHTSQYLCASSGGEGQPQHFGDGTRLSIL.

The chain couples TRBV29-1 to TRBJ1-2; 7 nucleotides agree with TRBD1. The CDR3 covers 11 residues. Per germline, CDR1 SQVTM and CDR2 ANQGSEA. The CDR3 DNA reads TGCAGTACAGGGGACAACTATGGCTACACCTTC. Translating gives CSTGDNYGYTF.

The chain uses TRBV14 and TRBJ2-7, with a tentative D call TRBD2 (6 bases). Germline values: CDR1 SGHDN, CDR2 FVKESK. The CDR3 has 15 amino acids. The germline V and J ends were trimmed by 1 base and 2 bases, with 12 bases remaining between them. As DNA, the CDR3 is TGTGCCAGCAGCCAAGCGGCGGGACGGACCTACGAGCAGTACTTC. This codes for CASSQAAGRTYEQYF.

This clonotype has more than one count but fewer than ten. V usage is TRBV7-6 and J usage is TRBJ2-6; D gene uncertain. This CDR3 has 16 amino acids. The V end lost 6 bases, the J end lost 0 bases, and 12 bases lay between the germline ends. CDR1 SGHVS and CDR2 FNYEAQ come from the germline V gene. CDR3 nucleotide sequence: TGTGCCAGCAGGCACATGATACGCTCTGGGGCCAACGTCCTGACTTTC. Its protein is CASRHMIRSGANVLTF.